This TCR beta chain was retrieved from a study of CD8+ T cells in alopecia areata. The overall study: In an open-label trial, patients got 5 to 10 mg tofacitinib twice daily. Tofacitinib ran 6 to 18 months, followed by 6 months off drug.

Findings of the study overall: Unlike in mice, where it was clearer, TCR sharing across patients was less clear, possibly HLA-related.

PBMCs, the starting material, were the source of sorted CD4+ and CD8+ T cells. The authors extracted RNA and reverse transcribed it into cDNA as the sequencing template. Measured with immunoSEQ multiplex PCR; TCRdb has only the in-frame clones, and not every one. The table shows 140,000 to 150,000 clones, with approximately 49% occurring only once. In the case of this clone: The antigen is unknown. This specimen includes other DNA sequences encoding the same CDR3.

This TCR was sampled from a human donor with alopecia areata. This specimen was CD4+ T cells sorted from blood, taken at week 0.

CDR3 amino acids: CASSPEDTQYF. The DNA of the CDR3 is TGTGCCAGCTCACCTGAAGATACGCAGTATTTT. V gene TRBV18 combines with J gene TRBJ2-3, with unresolved D. The ends were cut back, 3 bases at V and 5 bases at J, with 3 bases in the middle. Germline V gives CDR1 KGHSH, CDR2 LQKENI. This CDR3 is built from 11 residues.